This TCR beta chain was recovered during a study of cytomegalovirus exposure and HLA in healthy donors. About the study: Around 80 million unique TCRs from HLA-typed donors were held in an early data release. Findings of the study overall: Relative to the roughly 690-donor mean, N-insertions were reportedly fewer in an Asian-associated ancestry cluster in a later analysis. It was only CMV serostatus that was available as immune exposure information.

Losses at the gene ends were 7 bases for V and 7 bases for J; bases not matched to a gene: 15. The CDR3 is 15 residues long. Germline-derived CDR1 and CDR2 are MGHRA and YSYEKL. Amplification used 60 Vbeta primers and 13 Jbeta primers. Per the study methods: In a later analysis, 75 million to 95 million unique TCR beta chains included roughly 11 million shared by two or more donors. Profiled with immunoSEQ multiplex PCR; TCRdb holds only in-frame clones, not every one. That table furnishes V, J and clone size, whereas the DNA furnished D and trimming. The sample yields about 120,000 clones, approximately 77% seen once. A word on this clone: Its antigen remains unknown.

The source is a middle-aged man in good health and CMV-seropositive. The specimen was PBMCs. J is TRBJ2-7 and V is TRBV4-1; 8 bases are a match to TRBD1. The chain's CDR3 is CASTLDVQGAGEQYF. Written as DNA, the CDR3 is TGCGCCAGCACCCTGGATGTTCAGGGGGCCGGTGAGCAGTACTTC.